This T cell receptor beta chain came from a study of blood T cell repertoires in COVID-19. Study-level information: COVID-19 samples, acute and convalescent, were from the United States, Italy and Spain. Nucleic acid was either cDNA or gDNA, and it came from T cells, B-cell-depleted T cells, or PBMCs.

In the original processing: By means of reference gene primer amplification, nucleated cell counts were estimated. Method: immunoSEQ multiplex PCR; TCRdb's copy keeps in-frame clones and lacks some. Clonal size and the V and J genes are those of that table, whereas D and trimming came from the DNA. This sample yields roughly 480,000 clones, of which 89% are seen a single time; around 0.92% belongs to the top ten. Seattle patient enrollment occurred during active infection, with longitudinal follow-up thereafter. Trimming took 5 bases from V and 2 from J, leaving 31 bases between them. There are 20 residues in the CDR3. Germline CDR1 and CDR2: SGHRS and YFSETQ.

This chain joins TRBV5-1 and TRBJ2-5; a possible D gene is TRBD2 (5 bases). Sequenced: peripheral blood. This TCR was sampled from a man aged 18 to 30 with COVID-19, enrolled during active disease. The CDR3 protein is CASSHDTNRRVPTSQETQYF. In DNA, the CDR3 is TGCGCCAGCAGTCACGACACCAACCGGCGGGTCCCTACAAGTCAAGAGACCCAGTACTTC.